This TCR beta chain originates from a study of T cells in Graves' hyperthyroidism and ophthalmopathy (dated by TCRdb to 2018 to 2020). A note on the overall study: Peripheral blood samples were taken at initial diagnosis, before any treatment was given. TCR V-J signatures able to tell the groups apart were searched for in a discovery cohort of 95 or so patients, of whom 43 had Graves' ophthalmopathy and some 60 had stable Graves' hyperthyroidism. Prospective prediction of ophthalmopathy was tested in an independent validation cohort consisting of about 20 hyperthyroidism patients and approximately 16 patients who later progressed to ophthalmopathy. The 100 discovery patients were divided at random into training and test sets in a 7:3 ratio. The study also compared thyroid tissue and blood T-cell repertoires from roughly six Graves' hyperthyroidism patients. After blood sampling, hyperthyroidism patients were treated with methimazole at a starting dose of 30 mg daily, and ophthalmopathy patients were treated with high-dose intravenous methylprednisolone. The paper reports TCR Vbeta CDR3 sequencing of some 140 peripheral blood samples: 43 ophthalmopathy, 75 to 80 hyperthyroidism and around 17 progressor patients.

This clonotype appeared many times. Its antigen is not yet known. No base quality information exists; no much larger clone differs at one position. Amplification of TCR beta CDR3 regions was carried out from RNA transcripts. The first round of RT-PCR for the TCR CDR3 was performed with the HTBI primer set and the Qiagen OneStep RT-PCR kit. Libraries were constructed in a second round of multiplex PCR, after which size selection and purification were performed. Sequencing of the libraries was done on an Illumina HiSeq2000 using paired-end 100 bp reads. Concerning the study's data processing: SOAPnuke was used to process the raw data, with reads discarded if the reads contained adapters or uncalled bases, had a mean Phred below 15, or lacked an exact constant-primer or identifier match. High-quality paired reads were merged with COPE v1.2.5, and unique nucleotide sequences were defined as clonotypes. MiTCR v1.1 was used to align the clonotypes against IMGT TRBV, TRBD and TRBJ reference segments. Only V-J combinations with frequency above 0.0001, covering approximately 99% of repertoires, were analysed. A TCS score was defined as the ratio between F50 (clonal expansion) and ExV (chaos), using BLOSUM62-based TCRdist between CDR3 peptides within each V-J. Welch's t-statistics and random forest reduced approximately 520 V-J features to roughly 13, which were used in a naive Bayes classifier (R e1071). Clones were called with MiXCR by TCRdb after fastp trimmed the public reads at Q25, and only in-frame beta chains were retained. Every distinct CDR3 protein forms one entry, paired with its most common genes and DNA. These V and J calls are TCRdb output, not the study's own analysis. The sample contains roughly 630,000 distinct CDR3 sequences, 15% to 19% of them found a single time. Jointly, the top ten make up about 7% of the sample.

Overall study outcomes, separate from this receptor: In validation, the model predicted progression to ophthalmopathy with approximately 70% sensitivity and over 72% specificity, a median of about 6 months before onset. No statistical method was used to set the sample size in advance, and investigators knew the group allocation. A 13 V-J signature model separated ophthalmopathy from stable hyperthyroidism, with 87.88% sensitivity and 81% to 83% specificity in cross-validation and 80%/75% in testing. Most expanded thyroid clonotypes (frequency above 0.001) were also detected in blood, a finding suggesting that blood repertoires may reflect thyroid immune responses.

The germline V gene sets CDR1 to MNHEY and CDR2 to SVGEGT. Germline trimming: 4 bases from V, 5 bases from J; junction bases outside gene matches: 13. The CDR3 contains 17 residues, cysteine and phenylalanine counted. Only CDR3 DNA is held: 51 bases, read in frame from base 1. Stable Graves' hyperthyroidism was defined as no progression to ophthalmopathy during 18 months of follow-up. Hyperthyroidism patients were newly diagnosed, had a disease duration of under 2 months, and were aged 18 to 65 years. Any patient with an uncontrolled infection, another autoimmune disease, pregnancy or lactation was excluded. Clinical symptoms, serum thyroxine and TRAb, thyroid ultrasound, and orbital computed tomography formed the basis for the diagnoses. Ficoll-Paque density gradient centrifugation was used to isolate PBMCs from 9.5 to 10 ml of fresh peripheral blood. Total RNA was extracted using Trizol reagent, and RNA quality was assessed on an Agilent 2100 Bioanalyzer.

The chain is assembled from TRBV6-2 or TRBV6-3 and TRBJ2-4; TRBD2 agrees with 8 junctional bases. This TCR came from a woman aged 25-40 years with Graves' hyperthyroidism. Sequences were obtained from blood. The CDR3 region reads CASSSGLGTGRENIQYF. The DNA sequence follows: TGTGCCAGCAGTTCGGGACTAGGGACTGGAAGGGAAAACATTCAGTACTTC.